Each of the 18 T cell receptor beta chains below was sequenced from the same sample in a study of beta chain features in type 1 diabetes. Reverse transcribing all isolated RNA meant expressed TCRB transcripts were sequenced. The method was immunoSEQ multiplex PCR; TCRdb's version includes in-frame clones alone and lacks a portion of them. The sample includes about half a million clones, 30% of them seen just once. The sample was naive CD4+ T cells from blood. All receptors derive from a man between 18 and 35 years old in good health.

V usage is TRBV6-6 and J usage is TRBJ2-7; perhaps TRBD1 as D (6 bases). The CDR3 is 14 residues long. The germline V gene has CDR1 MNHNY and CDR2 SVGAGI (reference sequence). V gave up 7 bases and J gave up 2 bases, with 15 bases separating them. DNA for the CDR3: TGTGCCAGCACACCCCACAGGGAAGCCTACGAGCAGTACTTC. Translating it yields CASTPHREAYEQYF.

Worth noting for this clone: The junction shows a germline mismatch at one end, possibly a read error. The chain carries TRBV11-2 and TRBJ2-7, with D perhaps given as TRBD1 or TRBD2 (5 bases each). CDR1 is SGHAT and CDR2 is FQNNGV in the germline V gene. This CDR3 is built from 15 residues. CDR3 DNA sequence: TGTGCCAGCAGCTTAGAGTGGTGGGACCAGGGACGGAGGAACTTC. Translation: CASSLEWWDQGRRNF.

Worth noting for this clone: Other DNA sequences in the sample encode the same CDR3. CDR3 bases: TGCGCCAGCAGCTTCTCCTTAGATACGCAGTATTTT. This codes for CASSFSLDTQYF. J is TRBJ2-3 and V is TRBV5-1; D ambiguous. Germline V gene data show CDR1 as SGHRS and CDR2 as YFSETQ. Trimming removed 2 bases from V and 5 bases from J, with 6 bases in between. The CDR3 totals 12 residues.

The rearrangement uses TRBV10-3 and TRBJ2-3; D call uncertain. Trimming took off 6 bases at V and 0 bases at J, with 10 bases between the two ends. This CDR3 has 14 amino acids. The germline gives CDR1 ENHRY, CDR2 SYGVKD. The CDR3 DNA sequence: TGTGCCATCAGGCCTTACCAGAGCACAGATACGCAGTATTTT. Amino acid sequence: CAIRPYQSTDTQYF.

In nucleotides, the CDR3 is TGTGCCAGCAGCTTCGGGACAGGGAGCTCCTACGAGCAGTACTTC. Protein sequence: CASSFGTGSSYEQYF. This sequence joins TRBV7-2 and TRBJ2-7; 9 bases line up with TRBD1. Germline CDR1 reads SGHTA; CDR2 reads FQGNSA. This CDR3 has 15 residues. Losses at the gene ends were 3 bases for V and 0 bases for J; bases not matched to a gene: 3.

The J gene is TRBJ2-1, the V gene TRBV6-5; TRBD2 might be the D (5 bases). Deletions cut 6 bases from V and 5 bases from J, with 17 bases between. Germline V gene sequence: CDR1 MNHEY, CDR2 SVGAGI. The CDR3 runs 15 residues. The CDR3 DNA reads TGTGCCAGCAGCCAGAGCGGTCTTTGGAACAATGAGCAGTTCTTC. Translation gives CASSQSGLWNNEQFF.

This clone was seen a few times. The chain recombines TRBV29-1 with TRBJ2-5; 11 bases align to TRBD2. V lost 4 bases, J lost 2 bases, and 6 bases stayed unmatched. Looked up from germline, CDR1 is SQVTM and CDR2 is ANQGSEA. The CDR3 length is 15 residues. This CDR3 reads CSVAPLAGGQETQYF. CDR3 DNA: TGCAGCGTTGCGCCTCTAGCGGGAGGACAAGAGACCCAGTACTTC. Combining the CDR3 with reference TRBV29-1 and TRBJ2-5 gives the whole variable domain SAVISQKPSRDICQRGTSLTIQCQVDSQVTMMFWYRQQPGQSLTLIATANQGSEATYESGFVIDKFPISRPNLTFSTLTVSNMSPEDSSIYLCSVAPLAGGQETQYFGPGTRLLVL.

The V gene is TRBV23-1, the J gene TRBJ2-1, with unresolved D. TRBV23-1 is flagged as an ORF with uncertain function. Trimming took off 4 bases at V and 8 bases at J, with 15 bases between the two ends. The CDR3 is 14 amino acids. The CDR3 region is CASSLHDFPHEQFF. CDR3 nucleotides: TGCGCCAGCAGTCTCCATGACTTCCCCCATGAGCAGTTCTTC.

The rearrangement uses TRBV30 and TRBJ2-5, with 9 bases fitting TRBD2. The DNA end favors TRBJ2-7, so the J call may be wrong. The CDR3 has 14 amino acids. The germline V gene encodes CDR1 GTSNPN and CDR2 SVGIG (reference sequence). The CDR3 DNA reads TGTGCCTGGAGTCCCACGGGACTAGCTCTCGAGCAGTACTTC. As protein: CAWSPTGLALEQYF.

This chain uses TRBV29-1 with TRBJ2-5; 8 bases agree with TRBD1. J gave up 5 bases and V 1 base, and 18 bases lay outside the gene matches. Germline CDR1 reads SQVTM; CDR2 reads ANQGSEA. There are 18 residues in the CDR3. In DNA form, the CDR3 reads TGCAGCGTTGAAGGGGGACAGGTTTTTCGCGTCTCTCTGGAGACCCAGTACTTC. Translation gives CSVEGGQVFRVSLETQYF.

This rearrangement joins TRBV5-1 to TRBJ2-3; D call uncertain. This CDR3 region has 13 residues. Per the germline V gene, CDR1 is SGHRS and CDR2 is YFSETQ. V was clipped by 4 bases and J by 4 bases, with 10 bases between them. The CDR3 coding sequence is TGCGCCAGCAGCCGGGCGGCTGCAGATACGCAGTATTTT. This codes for CASSRAAADTQYF.

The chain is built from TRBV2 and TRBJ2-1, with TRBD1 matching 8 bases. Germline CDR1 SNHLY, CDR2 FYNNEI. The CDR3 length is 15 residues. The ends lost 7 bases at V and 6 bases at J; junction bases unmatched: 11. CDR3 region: CASILDRVSGNEQFF. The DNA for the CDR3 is TGTGCCAGCATCCTGGACAGGGTATCGGGCAATGAGCAGTTCTTC.

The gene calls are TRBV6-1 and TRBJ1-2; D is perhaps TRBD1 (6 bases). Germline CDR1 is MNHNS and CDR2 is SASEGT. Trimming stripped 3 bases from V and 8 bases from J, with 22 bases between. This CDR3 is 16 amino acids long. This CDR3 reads CASSESRPTGTRGYTF. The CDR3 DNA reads TGTGCCAGCAGTGAGAGCCGTCCGACAGGCACCCGGGGCTACACCTTC.

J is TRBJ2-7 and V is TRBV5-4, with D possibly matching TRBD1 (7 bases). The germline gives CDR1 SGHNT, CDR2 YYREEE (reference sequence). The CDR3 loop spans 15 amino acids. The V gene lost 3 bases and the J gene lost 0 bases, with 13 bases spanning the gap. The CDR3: CASSSGGFRSYEQYF. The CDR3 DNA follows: TGTGCCAGCAGCTCAGGGGGGTTCCGCTCCTACGAGCAGTACTTC.

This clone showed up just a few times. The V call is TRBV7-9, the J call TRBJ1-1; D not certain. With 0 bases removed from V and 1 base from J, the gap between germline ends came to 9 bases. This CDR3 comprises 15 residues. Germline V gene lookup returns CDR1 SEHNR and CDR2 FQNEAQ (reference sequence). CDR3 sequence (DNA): TGTGCCAGCAGCTTAGCGAATCCGGGGAACACTGAAGCTTTCTTT. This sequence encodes CASSLANPGNTEAFF.

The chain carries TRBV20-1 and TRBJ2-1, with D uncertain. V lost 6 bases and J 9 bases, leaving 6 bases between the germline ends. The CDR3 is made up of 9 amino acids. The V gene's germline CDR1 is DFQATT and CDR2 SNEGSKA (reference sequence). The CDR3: CSAPSEQFF. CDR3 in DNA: TGCAGTGCCCCCAGTGAGCAGTTCTTC.

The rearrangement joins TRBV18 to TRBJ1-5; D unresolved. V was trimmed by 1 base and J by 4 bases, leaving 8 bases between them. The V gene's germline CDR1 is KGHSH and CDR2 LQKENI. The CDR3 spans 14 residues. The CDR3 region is CASSPLAVNQPQHF. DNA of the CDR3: TGTGCCAGCTCACCACTAGCGGTAAATCAGCCCCAGCATTTT.

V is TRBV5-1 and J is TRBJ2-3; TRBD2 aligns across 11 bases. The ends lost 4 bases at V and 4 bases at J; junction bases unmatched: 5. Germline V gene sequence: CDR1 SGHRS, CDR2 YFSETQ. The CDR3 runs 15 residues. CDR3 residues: CASSLSGRASDTQYF. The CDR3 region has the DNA TGCGCCAGCAGCCTTAGCGGGAGGGCCTCAGATACGCAGTATTTT.